This TCR beta chain was retrieved from a study of blood T cell repertoires in COVID-19. Per the original methods: Amplifying reference gene primers gave estimates of nucleated cell counts. Some clones are missing from TCRdb's copy, which holds only in-frame ones; the method was immunoSEQ multiplex PCR. V and J calls and clone size follow that table, whereas D and trimming were derived from the DNA. The table has about 250,000 clones, 88% seen once; the top ten hold 0.99%. Germline V gene sequence: CDR1 MNHEY, CDR2 SVGAGI. Trimming pared 7 bases from V and 6 bases from J, leaving 15 bases between. This CDR3 has 13 amino acids.

This TCR derives from a woman between 35 and 50 years old who had recovered from COVID-19. The sequencing sample was made of peripheral blood. The chain is built from TRBV6-5 and TRBJ1-1; no clear D gene. CDR3 DNA: TGTGCCAGCACCCTACCGGGGAGCTCTGAAGCTTTCTTT. Encoded protein: CASTLPGSSEAFF.